The clone carrying this T cell receptor (beta chain) was detected many times. The antigen remains undetermined. Regions amplified from RNA transcripts were the TCR beta CDR3 regions. The HTBI set primed first-round TCR CDR3 RT-PCR. Via MiXCR, TCRdb re-called the multiplex PCR reads, giving one row per CDR3 protein. The data hold about 400,000 distinct CDR3 sequences, with 12% to 15% observed a single time. This record comes from a study of T cells in Graves' hyperthyroidism and ophthalmopathy. About the research overall: Before any treatment, at initial diagnosis, peripheral blood was collected. General study findings and limits: It was a median roughly 6.5 months before onset that the model predicted ophthalmopathy.

The origin of this receptor is a woman under 30 with Graves' hyperthyroidism. The sequenced sample was blood.

The DNA for the CDR3 is TGTGCCAGCAGTTACGAAGCTAACTATGGCTACACCTTC. Encoded protein: CASSYEANYGYTF. The V and J genes are TRBV6-5 and TRBJ1-2; D gene uncertain. This CDR3 has 13 residues. Germline V gene lookup returns CDR1 MNHEY and CDR2 SVGAGI. V gave up 2 bases and J gave up 0 bases, with 4 bases separating them.